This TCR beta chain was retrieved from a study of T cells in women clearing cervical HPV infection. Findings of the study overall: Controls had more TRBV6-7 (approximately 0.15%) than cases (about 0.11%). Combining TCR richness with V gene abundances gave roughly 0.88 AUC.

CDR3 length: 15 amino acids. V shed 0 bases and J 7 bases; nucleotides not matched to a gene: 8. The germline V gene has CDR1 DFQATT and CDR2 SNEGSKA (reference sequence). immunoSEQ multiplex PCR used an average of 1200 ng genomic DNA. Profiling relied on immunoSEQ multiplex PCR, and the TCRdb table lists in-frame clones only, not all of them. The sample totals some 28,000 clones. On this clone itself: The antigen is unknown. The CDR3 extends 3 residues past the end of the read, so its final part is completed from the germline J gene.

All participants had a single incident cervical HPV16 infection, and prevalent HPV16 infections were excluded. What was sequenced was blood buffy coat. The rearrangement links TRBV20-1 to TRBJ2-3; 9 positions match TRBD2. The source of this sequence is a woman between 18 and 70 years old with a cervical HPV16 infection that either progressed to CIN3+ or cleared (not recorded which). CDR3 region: CSARDVASGMNTQYF. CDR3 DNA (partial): TGCAGTGCTAGAGATGTGGCTAGCGGGATGAATACG.